This is a list of T cell receptor beta chains from one sample in a study of post-analysis software for immune sequencing data. From the PCR reads, TCRdb called clonotypes with MiXCR, one entry per CDR3 protein. This repertoire shows 380,000 or so distinct CDR3 sequences, about a third found once; its top ten account for 13%. Source material: blood. The receptor set was obtained from a girl aged 10-17 years with multiple sclerosis. The CDR3 runs from the conserved cysteine through the conserved F or W. The order of the fields is D gene, clone size, V gene, J gene, CDR3 protein, CDR3 DNA. A D gene is named only where the DNA matches it firmly. Size is omitted from some rows. Given values are once, few, many or a class for expanded clones.

D gene: .
clone size: .
V gene: TRBV20-1
J gene: TRBJ1-4
CDR3 protein: CSARDPGGNEKLFF
CDR3 DNA: TGCAGTGCTAGAGATCCGGGAGGGAATGAAAAACTGTTTTTT

D gene: .
clone size: .
V gene: TRBV7-9
J gene: TRBJ1-1
CDR3 protein: CASSLALVLNTEAFF
CDR3 DNA: TGTGCCAGCAGCTTAGCACTGGTACTGAACACTGAAGCTTTCTTT

D gene: TRBD1
clone size: .
V gene: TRBV29-1
J gene: TRBJ1-1
CDR3 protein: CSVGTGGGTVVAFF
CDR3 DNA: TGCAGCGTTGGGACAGGGGGCGGAACTGTAGTAGCTTTCTTT

D gene: TRBD1
clone size: few
V gene: TRBV20-1
J gene: TRBJ1-5
CDR3 protein: CSAGRRDSSNQPQHF
CDR3 DNA: TGCAGTGCTGGAAGAAGGGACAGTAGCAATCAGCCCCAGCATTTT

D gene: .
clone size: once
V gene: TRBV29-1
J gene: TRBJ1-2
CDR3 protein: CSVQAGSGYTF
CDR3 DNA: TGCAGCGTTCAAGCCGGCAGTGGCTACACCTTC

D gene: TRBD2
clone size: .
V gene: TRBV6-5
J gene: TRBJ2-5
CDR3 protein: CASSYRGTKGNEQYF
CDR3 DNA: TGTGCCAGCAGTTACCGAGGGACTAAGGGGAATGAGCAGTACTTC

D gene: .
clone size: .
V gene: TRBV7-9
J gene: TRBJ2-1
CDR3 protein: CASSLPVGPRDEQFF
CDR3 DNA: TGTGCCAGCAGCCTTCCGGTGGGGCCTAGGGATGAGCAGTTCTTC

D gene: .
clone size: .
V gene: TRBV6-5
J gene: TRBJ2-5
CDR3 protein: CASSYSEGRQETQYF
CDR3 DNA: TGTGCCAGCAGTTACAGTGAGGGTCGACAAGAGACCCAGTACTTC

D gene: .
clone size: few
V gene: TRBV3-1
J gene: TRBJ1-2
CDR3 protein: CASSQDPDTTNYGYTF
CDR3 DNA: TGTGCCAGCAGCCAAGACCCAGATACGACTAACTATGGCTACACCTTT

D gene: .
clone size: few
V gene: TRBV5-1
J gene: TRBJ1-2
CDR3 protein: CASSARDYGYTF
CDR3 DNA: TGCGCCAGCAGCGCCAGGGACTATGGCTACACCTTC

D gene: TRBD1
clone size: few
V gene: TRBV12-3/TRBV12-4
J gene: TRBJ1-6
CDR3 protein: CASRGSGTVDSPLHF
CDR3 DNA: TGTGCCAGCAGAGGATCCGGGACAGTTGATTCACCCCTCCACTTT

D gene: TRBD2
clone size: .
V gene: TRBV2
J gene: TRBJ2-7
CDR3 protein: CATSIAGGPYEQYF
CDR3 DNA: TGTGCCACCTCTATAGCGGGGGGCCCCTACGAGCAGTACTTC

D gene: .
clone size: few
V gene: TRBV11-2
J gene: TRBJ2-7
CDR3 protein: CASGPLTGRHLEQYF
CDR3 DNA: TGTGCCAGCGGCCCCCTAACCGGCCGACACCTCGAGCAGTACTTC

D gene: .
clone size: few
V gene: TRBV20-1
J gene: TRBJ2-5
CDR3 protein: CSAPPGTGGETQYF
CDR3 DNA: TGCAGTGCTCCCCCCGGGACGGGCGGAGAGACCCAGTACTTC

D gene: .
clone size: .
V gene: TRBV14
J gene: TRBJ2-1
CDR3 protein: CASSQDLGVTYNEQFF
CDR3 DNA: TGTGCCAGCAGCCAAGATCTCGGAGTCACCTACAATGAGCAGTTCTTC

D gene: TRBD2
clone size: .
V gene: TRBV3-1
J gene: TRBJ2-7
CDR3 protein: CASSQEGGGEQYF
CDR3 DNA: TGTGCCAGCAGCCAAGAGGGCGGGGGGGAGCAGTACTTC

D gene: TRBD1
clone size: .
V gene: TRBV6-5
J gene: TRBJ1-2
CDR3 protein: CVARTGQTSNYGYTF
CDR3 DNA: TGTGTCGCGCGGACAGGGCAGACTTCAAACTATGGCTACACCTTC

D gene: .
clone size: .
V gene: TRBV6-1
J gene: TRBJ2-1
CDR3 protein: CASLGRYEQFF
CDR3 DNA: TGTGCCAGCCTAGGGCGTTATGAGCAGTTCTTC

D gene: .
clone size: .
V gene: TRBV7-9
J gene: TRBJ1-4
CDR3 protein: CASSPTLPTKMFF
CDR3 DNA: TGTGCCAGCAGCCCGACTCTACCTACGAAAATGTTTTTT

D gene: .
clone size: once
V gene: TRBV29-1
J gene: TRBJ2-5
CDR3 protein: CSVSAGGETQYF
CDR3 DNA: TGCAGCGTCTCCGCAGGCGGGGAGACCCAGTACTTC

D gene: .
clone size: few
V gene: TRBV29-1
J gene: TRBJ2-1
CDR3 protein: CSVEGAESSYNEQFF
CDR3 DNA: TGCAGCGTTGAAGGTGCGGAGAGCTCCTACAATGAGCAGTTCTTC

D gene: .
clone size: .
V gene: TRBV4-1
J gene: TRBJ2-1
CDR3 protein: CASSSRVAAHNEQFF
CDR3 DNA: TGCGCCAGCAGCTCTCGGGTGGCGGCGCACAATGAGCAGTTCTTC

D gene: TRBD1
clone size: .
V gene: TRBV6-1
J gene: TRBJ1-4
CDR3 protein: CASRDRANEKLFF
CDR3 DNA: TGTGCCAGCCGGGACAGAGCTAATGAAAAACTGTTTTTT

D gene: TRBD2
clone size: few
V gene: TRBV6-5
J gene: TRBJ2-1
CDR3 protein: CASSYRAGGVGNEQFF
CDR3 DNA: TGTGCCAGCAGTTACCGTGCCGGGGGGGTTGGTAATGAGCAGTTCTTC

D gene: TRBD1
clone size: .
V gene: TRBV12-3/TRBV12-4
J gene: TRBJ2-4
CDR3 protein: CASSFSGGNIQYF
CDR3 DNA: TGTGCCAGCAGTTTCTCAGGGGGAAACATTCAGTACTTC

D gene: .
clone size: few
V gene: TRBV18
J gene: TRBJ1-4
CDR3 protein: CASSPPQGRGNEKLFF
CDR3 DNA: TGTGCCAGTTCCCCCCCGCAGGGAAGGGGCAATGAAAAACTGTTTTTT

D gene: TRBD2
clone size: .
V gene: TRBV18
J gene: TRBJ2-5
CDR3 protein: CASSHLAGGQYRQETQYF
CDR3 DNA: TGTGCCAGCTCACACTTAGCGGGGGGACAGTACCGCCAAGAGACCCAGTACTTC

D gene: .
clone size: few
V gene: TRBV18
J gene: TRBJ2-7
CDR3 protein: CASSPNRIYEQYF
CDR3 DNA: TGTGCCAGCTCACCAAACAGGATCTACGAGCAGTACTTC